This T cell receptor (beta chain) stems from a study of cytomegalovirus exposure and HLA in healthy donors. Concerning this clone: Its antigen is unknown.

This CDR3 has 11 residues. With 4 bases removed from V and 4 bases from J, the gap between germline ends came to 6 bases. The V gene's germline CDR1 is SGHNT and CDR2 YYREEE (reference sequence). Study-level findings and limits: The study found most TCR sequences rare, yet found some public TCRs in many donors. A later analysis reported that several of the most significant clusters appeared to be linked to common viral pathogens, among them Epstein-Barr virus. It was reportedly the case that the classifier diagnosed cytomegalovirus status with high specificity and sensitivity. As immune exposure information, only CMV serostatus was available.

Primers: 60 Vbeta forward and 13 Jbeta reverse. Sequencing was performed with immunoSEQ multiplex PCR; in TCRdb, only in-frame clones are kept and a portion is missing. The data contain more than 50,000 clones, roughly 72% of them singletons. Sequences were obtained from PBMCs. The TCR comes from a woman aged 50 to 65 in good health and CMV-seropositive. This chain joins TRBV5-4 and TRBJ2-7; D call uncertain. Written as DNA, the CDR3 is TGTGCCAGCAGCCTAGGATACGAGCAGTACTTC. Its translation: CASSLGYEQYF.